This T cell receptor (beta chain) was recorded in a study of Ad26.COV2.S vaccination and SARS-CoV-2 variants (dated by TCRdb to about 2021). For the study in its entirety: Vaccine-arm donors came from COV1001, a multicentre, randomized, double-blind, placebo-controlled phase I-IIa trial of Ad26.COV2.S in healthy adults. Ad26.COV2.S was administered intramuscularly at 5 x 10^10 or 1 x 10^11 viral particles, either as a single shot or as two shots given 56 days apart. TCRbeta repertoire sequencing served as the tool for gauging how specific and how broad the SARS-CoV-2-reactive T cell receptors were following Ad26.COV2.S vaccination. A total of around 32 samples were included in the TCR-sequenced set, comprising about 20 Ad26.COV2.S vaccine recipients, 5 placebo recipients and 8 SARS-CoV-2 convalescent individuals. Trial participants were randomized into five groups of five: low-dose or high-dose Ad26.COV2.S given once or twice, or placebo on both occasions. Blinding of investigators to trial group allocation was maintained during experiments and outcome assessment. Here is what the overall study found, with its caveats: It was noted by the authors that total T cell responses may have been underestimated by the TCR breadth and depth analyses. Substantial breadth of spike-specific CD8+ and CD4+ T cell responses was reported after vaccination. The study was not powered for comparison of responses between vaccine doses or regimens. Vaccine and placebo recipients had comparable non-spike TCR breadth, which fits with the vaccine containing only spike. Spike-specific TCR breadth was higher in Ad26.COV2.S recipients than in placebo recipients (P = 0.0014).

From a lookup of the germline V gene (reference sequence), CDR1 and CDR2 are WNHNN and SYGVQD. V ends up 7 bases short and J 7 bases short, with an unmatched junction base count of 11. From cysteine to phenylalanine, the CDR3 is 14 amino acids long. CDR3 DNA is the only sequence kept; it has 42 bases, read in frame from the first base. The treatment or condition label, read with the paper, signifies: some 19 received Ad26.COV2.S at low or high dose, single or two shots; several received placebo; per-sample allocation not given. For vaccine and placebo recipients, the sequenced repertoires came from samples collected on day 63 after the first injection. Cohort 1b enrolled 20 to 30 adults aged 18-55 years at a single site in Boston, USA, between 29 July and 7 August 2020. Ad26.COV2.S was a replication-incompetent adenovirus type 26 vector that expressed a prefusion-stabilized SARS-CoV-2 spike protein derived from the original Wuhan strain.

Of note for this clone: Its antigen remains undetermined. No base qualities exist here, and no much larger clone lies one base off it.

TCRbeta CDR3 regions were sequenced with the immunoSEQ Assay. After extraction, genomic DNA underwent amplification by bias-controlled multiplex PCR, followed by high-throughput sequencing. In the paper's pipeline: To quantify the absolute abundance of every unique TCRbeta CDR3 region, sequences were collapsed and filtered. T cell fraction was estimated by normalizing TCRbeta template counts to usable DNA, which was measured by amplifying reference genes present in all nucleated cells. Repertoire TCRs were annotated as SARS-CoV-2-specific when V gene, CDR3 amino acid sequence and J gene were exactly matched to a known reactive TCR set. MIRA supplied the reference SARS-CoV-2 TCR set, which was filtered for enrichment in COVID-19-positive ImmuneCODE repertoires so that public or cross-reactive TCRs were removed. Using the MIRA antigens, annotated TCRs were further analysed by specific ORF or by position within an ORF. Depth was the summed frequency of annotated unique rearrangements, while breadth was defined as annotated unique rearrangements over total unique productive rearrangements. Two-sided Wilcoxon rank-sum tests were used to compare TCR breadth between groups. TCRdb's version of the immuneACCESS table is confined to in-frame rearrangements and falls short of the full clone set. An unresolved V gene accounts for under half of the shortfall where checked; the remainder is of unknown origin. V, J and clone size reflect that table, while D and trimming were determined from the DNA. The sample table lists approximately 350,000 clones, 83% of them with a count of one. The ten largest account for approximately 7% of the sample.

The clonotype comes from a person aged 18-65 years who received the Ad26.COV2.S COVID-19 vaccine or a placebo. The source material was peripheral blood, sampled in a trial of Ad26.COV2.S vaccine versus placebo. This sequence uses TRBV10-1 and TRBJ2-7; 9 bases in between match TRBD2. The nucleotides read TGCGCCAGCACGAGGGCGGGAGGGCCAGGTGAGCAGTACTTC. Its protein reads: CASTRAGGPGEQYF.